This record looks at one TCR beta chain sequence and its context. Its antigen remains unidentified. Germline V lookup: CDR1 SGHTA, CDR2 FQGNSA. V was clipped by 1 base and J by 6 bases, with 7 bases between them. This CDR3 comprises 13 residues. Time point defined: sample taken at primary tumor resection. Whole RNA came from tumor, nontumor lung or frozen PBMC and was sequenced without being sorted. Untreated early-stage non-small cell lung cancer patients, fewer than 85 in total, were the donors. TCRdb fed the 5' RACE reads into MiXCR, producing one record per CDR3 protein. This table holds tens of thousands of distinct CDR3 sequences, 12% found once. This sample is part of a study of spatial heterogeneity in lung cancer. Overall study: There were consistently more beta-chain sequences detected than alpha-chain sequences. In the raw reads, each unique TCR and UMI combination was present more than ten times on average.

Whole-study findings and limits: Resection blood, more than follow-up blood, showed ubiquitous expanded tumor TCRs.

This clonotype was obtained from a male donor with early-stage non-small cell lung cancer. V is TRBV7-2 and J is TRBJ2-1; D is undetermined. The source material was PBMCs, sampled at surgery. The CDR3 DNA reads TGTGCCAGCAGCTTAGAGCCCCCCAATGAGCAGTTCTTC. Protein product: CASSLEPPNEQFF.